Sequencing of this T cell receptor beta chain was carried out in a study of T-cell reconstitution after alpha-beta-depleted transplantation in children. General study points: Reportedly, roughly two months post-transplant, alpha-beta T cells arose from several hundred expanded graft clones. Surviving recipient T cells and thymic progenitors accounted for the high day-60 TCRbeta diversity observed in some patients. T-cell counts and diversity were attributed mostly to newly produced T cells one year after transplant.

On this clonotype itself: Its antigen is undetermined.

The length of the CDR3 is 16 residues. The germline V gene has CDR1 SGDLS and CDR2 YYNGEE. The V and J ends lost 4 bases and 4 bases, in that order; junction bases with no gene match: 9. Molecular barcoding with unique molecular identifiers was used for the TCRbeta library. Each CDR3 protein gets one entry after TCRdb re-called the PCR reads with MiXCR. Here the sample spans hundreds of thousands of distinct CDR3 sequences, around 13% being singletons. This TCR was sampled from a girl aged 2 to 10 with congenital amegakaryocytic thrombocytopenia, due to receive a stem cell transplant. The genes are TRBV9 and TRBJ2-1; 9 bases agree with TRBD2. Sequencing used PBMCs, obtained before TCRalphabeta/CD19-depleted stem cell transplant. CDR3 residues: CASSLLPGLAYNEQFF. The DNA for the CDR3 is TGTGCCAGCAGCCTCTTACCGGGACTAGCTTACAATGAGCAGTTCTTC.